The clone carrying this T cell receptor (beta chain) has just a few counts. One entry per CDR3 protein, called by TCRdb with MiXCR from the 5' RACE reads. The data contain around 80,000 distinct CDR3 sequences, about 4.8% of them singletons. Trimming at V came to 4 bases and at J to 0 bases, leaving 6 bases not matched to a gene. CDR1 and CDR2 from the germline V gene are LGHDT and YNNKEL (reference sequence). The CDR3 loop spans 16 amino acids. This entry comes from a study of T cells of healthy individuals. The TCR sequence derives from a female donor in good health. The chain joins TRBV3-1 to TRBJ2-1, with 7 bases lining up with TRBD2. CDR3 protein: CASSPLAGSSYNEQFF. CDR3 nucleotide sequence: TGTGCCAGCAGCCCGTTAGCGGGTAGCTCCTACAATGAGCAGTTCTTC.